These 5 T cell receptor beta chains originate from one sample sequenced in a study of technical replicates of blood from a few donors. Sequenced by immunoSEQ multiplex PCR; TCRdb stores in-frame clones only, minus some. The repertoire holds 60,000 to 90,000 clones, with 80% to 95% as singletons. Specimen: T cells isolated from PBMCs. These receptors were obtained from a human donor in good health.

In DNA form, the CDR3 reads TGTGCCAGCAGTTTCTACGATGACTTCACTAGCACAGATACGCAGTATTTT. Translated, it gives CASSFYDDFTSTDTQYF. The chain recombines TRBV28 with TRBJ2-3; D is unclear. Germline V CDR1 and CDR2: MDHEN, SYDVKM. The CDR3 extends over 17 amino acids. V dropped 3 bases and J dropped 0 bases, with 16 bases sitting between them. Together with reference TRBV28 and TRBJ2-3, the CDR3 gives the full variable domain: DVKVTQSSRYLVKRTGEKVFLECVQDMDHENMFWYRQDPGLGLRLIYFSYDVKMKEKGDIPEGYSVSREKKERFSLILESASTNQTSMYLCASSFYDDFTSTDTQYFGPGTRLTVL.

The chain links TRBV5-4 to TRBJ2-3; tentative D call: TRBD2 (7 bases). The CDR3 covers 16 residues. V lost 0 bases to trimming and J lost 0 bases, with 11 bases between them. CDR1 and CDR2 from the germline V gene are SGHNT and YYREEE (reference sequence). The CDR3 DNA sequence: TGTGCCAGCAGCTTGGAGGGGGGGAGGAGCACAGATACGCAGTATTTT. Encoded protein: CASSLEGGRSTDTQYF.

This clone was counted only a few times. The chain links TRBV25-1 to TRBJ1-1; no definite D call. This CDR3 has 12 residues. Germline V gene sequence: CDR1 MGHDK, CDR2 SYGVNS. V shed 3 bases and J shed 4 bases, with 6 bases lying between them. CDR3 DNA: TGTGCCAGCAGTGAGACTGTCACTGAAGCTTTCTTT. This sequence encodes CASSETVTEAFF.

The chain employs TRBV19 and TRBJ1-5, with TRBD1 identical over 8 bases. In germline, CDR1 is LNHDA, CDR2 SQIVND (reference sequence). The CDR3 spans 15 residues. After removal of 6 bases from V and 11 bases from J, the junction contained 15 bases not matched to a gene. CDR3 DNA sequence: TGTGCCAGTAGCGCTCCCTGGACAGGGCCAGAAGCCCAGCATTTT. It specifies CASSAPWTGPEAQHF.

This sequence joins TRBV25-1 and TRBJ1-3; D may be TRBD1 (6 bases). Germline loops: CDR1 MGHDK, CDR2 SYGVNS. V shed 6 bases and J shed 1 base, with 13 bases lying between them. The CDR3 loop spans 15 amino acids. The CDR3 is CASRKGEASGNTIYF. DNA of the CDR3: TGTGCCAGCAGGAAGGGGGAAGCTTCTGGAAACACCATATATTTT.